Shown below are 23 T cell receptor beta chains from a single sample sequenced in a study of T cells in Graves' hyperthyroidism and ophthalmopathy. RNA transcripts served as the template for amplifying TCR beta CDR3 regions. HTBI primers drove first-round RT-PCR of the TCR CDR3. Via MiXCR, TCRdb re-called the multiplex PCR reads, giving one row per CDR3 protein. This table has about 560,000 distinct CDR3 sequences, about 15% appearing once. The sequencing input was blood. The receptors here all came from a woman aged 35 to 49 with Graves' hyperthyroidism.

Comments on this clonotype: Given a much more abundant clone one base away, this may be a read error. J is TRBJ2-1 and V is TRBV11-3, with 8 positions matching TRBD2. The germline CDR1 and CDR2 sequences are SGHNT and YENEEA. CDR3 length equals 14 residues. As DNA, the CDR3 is TGTGCCAGCAGCTCCACGGGAGGGCCAAATGGGCAGTTCTTC. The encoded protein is CASSSTGGPNGQFF.

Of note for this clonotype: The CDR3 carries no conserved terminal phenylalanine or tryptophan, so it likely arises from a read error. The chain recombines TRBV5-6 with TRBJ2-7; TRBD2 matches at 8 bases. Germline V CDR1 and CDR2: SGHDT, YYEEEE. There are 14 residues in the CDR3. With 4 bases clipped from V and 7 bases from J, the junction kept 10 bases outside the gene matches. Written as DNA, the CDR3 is TGTGCCAGCAGCACTCGGGAGGGGAGCAGGGAGCAGTACCTC. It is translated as CASSTREGSREQYL.

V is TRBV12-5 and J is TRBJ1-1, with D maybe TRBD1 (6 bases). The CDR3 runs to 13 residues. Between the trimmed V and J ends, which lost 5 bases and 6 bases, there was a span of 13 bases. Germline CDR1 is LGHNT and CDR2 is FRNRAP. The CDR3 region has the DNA TGTGCTAGTGGTGAGGGGGGACGTGCTGAAGCTTTCTTT. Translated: CASGEGGRAEAFF. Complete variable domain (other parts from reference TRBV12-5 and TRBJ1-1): DARVTQTPRHKVTEMGQEVTMRCQPILGHNTVFWYRQTMMQGLELLAYFRNRAPLDDSGMPKDRFSAEMPDATLATLKIQPSEPRDSAVYFCASGEGGRAEAFFGQGTRLTVV.

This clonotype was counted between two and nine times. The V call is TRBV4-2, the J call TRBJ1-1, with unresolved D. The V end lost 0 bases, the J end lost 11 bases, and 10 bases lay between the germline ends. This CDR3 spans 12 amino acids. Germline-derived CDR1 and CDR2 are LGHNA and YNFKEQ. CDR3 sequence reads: CASSQDLTFAFF. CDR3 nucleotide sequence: TGTGCCAGCAGCCAAGACCTGACATTCGCTTTCTTT.

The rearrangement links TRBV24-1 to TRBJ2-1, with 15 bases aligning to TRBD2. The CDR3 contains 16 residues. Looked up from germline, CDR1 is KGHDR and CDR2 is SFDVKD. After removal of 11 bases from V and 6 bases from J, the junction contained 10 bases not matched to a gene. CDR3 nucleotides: TGTGCCAGTGACAGAGGGACTAGCGGGAGGTCCAATGAGCAGTTCTTC. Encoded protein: CASDRGTSGRSNEQFF.

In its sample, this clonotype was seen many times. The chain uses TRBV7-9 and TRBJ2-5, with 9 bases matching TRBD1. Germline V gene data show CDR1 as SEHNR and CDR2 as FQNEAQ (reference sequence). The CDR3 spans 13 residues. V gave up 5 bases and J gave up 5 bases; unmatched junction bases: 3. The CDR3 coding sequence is TGTGCCAGCAGCGCGACAGGGGGGGAGACCCAGTACTTC. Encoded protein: CASSATGGETQYF.

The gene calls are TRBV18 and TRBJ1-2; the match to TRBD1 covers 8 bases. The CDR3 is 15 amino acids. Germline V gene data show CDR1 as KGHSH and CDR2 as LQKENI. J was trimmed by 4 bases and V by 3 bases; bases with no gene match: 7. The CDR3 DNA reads TGTGCCAGCTCACCGACCCAGGGGGCAGGCTATGGCTACACCTTC. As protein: CASSPTQGAGYGYTF.

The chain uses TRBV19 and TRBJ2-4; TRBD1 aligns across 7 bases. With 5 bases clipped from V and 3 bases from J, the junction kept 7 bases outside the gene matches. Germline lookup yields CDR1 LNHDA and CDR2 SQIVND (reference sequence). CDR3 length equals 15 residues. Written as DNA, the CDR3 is TGTGCCAGTAGTCTAGGGGGCGAGGACAAAAACATTCAGTACTTC. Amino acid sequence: CASSLGGEDKNIQYF.

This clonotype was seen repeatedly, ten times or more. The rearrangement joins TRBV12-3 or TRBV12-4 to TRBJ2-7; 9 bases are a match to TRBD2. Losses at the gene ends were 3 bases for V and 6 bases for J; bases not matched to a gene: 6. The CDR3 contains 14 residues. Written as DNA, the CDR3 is TGTGCCAGCAGTTTGGGACTGACTAGCGGCGAGCAGTACTTC. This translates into CASSLGLTSGEQYF.

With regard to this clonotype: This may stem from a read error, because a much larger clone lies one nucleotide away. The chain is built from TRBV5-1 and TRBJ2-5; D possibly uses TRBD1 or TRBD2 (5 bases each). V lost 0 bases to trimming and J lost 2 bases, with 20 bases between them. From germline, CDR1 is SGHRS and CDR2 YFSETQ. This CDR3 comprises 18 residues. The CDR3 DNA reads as TGCGCCAGCAGCTTGGCCACTCTGGCTAGCAGGGATCAAGAGACCCAGTACTTC. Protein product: CASSLATLASRDQETQYF.

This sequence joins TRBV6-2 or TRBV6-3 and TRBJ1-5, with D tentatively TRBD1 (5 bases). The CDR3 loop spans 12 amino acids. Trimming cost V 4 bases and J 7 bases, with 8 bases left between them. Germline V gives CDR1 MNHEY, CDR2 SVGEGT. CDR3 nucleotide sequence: TGTGCCAGCAGTTTTTGGGGCCAGCCCCAGCATTTT. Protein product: CASSFWGQPQHF.

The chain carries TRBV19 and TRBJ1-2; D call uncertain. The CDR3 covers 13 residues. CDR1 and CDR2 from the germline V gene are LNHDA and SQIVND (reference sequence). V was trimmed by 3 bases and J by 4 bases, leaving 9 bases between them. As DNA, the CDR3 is TGTGCCAGTAGTATTTCGGCCTCCTATGGCTACACCTTC. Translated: CASSISASYGYTF. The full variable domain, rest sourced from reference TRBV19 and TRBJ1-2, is DGGITQSPKYLFRKEGQNVTLSCEQNLNHDAMYWYRQDPGQGLRLIYYSQIVNDFQKGDIAEGYSVSREKKESFPLTVTSAQKNPTAFYLCASSISASYGYTFGSGTRLTVV.

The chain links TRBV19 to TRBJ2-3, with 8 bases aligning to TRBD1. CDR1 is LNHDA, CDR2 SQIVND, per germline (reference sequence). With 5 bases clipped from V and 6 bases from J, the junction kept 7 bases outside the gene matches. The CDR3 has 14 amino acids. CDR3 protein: CASSPQGATDTQYF. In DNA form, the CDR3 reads TGTGCCAGTAGTCCCCAGGGGGCGACGGATACGCAGTATTTT.

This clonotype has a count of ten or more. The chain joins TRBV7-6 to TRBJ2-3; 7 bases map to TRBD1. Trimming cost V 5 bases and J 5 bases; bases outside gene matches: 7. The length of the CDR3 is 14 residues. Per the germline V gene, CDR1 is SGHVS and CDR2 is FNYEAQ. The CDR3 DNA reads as TGTGCCAGCAGCCTATCCGCAGGGGGAGATACGCAGTATTTT. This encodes CASSLSAGGDTQYF.

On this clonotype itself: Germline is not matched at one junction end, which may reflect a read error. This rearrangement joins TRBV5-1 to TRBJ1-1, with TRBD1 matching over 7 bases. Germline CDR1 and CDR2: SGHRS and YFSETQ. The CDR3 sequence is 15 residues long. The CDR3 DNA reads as TGCGCCAGCAGTTTAGGTAATACAGGGGACACTGGAGCTTTCTTT. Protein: CASSLGNTGDTGAFF.

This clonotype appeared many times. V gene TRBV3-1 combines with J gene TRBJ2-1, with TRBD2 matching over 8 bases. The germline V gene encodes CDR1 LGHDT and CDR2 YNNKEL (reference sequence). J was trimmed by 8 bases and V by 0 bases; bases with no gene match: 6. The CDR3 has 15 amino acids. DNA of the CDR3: TGTGCCAGCAGCCAAGAACGACTAGCGTTTCATGAGCAGTTCTTC. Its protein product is CASSQERLAFHEQFF.

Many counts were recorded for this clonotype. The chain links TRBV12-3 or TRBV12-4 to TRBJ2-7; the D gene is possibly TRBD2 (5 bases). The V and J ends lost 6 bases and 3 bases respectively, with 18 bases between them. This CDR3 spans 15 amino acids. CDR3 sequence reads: CASSLASGIIYEQYF. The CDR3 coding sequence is TGTGCCAGCAGCCTAGCCTCCGGGATTATCTACGAGCAGTACTTC.

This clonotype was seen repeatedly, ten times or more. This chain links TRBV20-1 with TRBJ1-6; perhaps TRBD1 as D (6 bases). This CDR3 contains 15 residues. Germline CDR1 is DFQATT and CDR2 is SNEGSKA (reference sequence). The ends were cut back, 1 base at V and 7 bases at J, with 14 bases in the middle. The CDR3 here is CSARGAGAKNSPLHF. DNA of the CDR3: TGCAGTGCTAGAGGGGCAGGGGCGAAAAATTCACCCCTCCACTTT.

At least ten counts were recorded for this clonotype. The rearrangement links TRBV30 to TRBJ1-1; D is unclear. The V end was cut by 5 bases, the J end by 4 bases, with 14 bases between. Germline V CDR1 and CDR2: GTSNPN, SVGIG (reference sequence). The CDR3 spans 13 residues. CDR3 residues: CAWGPGGSTEAFF. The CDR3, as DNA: TGTGCCTGGGGCCCCGGAGGGAGCACTGAAGCTTTCTTT.

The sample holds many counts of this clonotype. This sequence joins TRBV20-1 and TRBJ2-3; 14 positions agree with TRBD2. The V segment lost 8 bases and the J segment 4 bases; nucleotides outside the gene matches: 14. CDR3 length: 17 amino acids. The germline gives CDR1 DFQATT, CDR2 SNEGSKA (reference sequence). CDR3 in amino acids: CSHNKRTSGRIADTQYF. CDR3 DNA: TGCAGTCACAACAAGCGGACTAGCGGGAGGATCGCAGATACGCAGTATTTT.

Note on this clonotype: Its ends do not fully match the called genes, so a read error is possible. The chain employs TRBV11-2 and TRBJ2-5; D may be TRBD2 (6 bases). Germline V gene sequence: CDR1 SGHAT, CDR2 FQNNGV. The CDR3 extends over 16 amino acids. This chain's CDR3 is CASGRPLAKYQEIQYF. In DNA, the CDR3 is TGTGCCAGCGGCCGGCCCCTAGCGAAGTACCAAGAGATCCAGTACTTC.

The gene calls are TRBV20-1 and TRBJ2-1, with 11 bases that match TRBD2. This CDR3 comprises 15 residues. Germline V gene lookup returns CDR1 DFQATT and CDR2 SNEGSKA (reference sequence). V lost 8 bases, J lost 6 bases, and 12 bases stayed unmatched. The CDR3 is CSPTLAGDLSNEQFF. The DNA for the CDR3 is TGCAGTCCCACACTAGCGGGGGACCTCTCCAATGAGCAGTTCTTC.

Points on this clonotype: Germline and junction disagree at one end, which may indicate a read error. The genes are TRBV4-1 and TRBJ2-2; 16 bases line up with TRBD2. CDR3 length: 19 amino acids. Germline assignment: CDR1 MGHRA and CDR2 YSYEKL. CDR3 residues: CASSQDPGLAGGPGGELLF. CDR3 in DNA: TGCGCCAGCAGCCAAGACCCGGGACTAGCGGGAGGGCCTGGCGGGGAGCTGCTTTTT.